Presented here are 13 T cell receptor beta chains from one specimen sequenced in a study of T cells after yellow fever vaccination. TCRdb re-called the 5' RACE reads with MiXCR, one entry per CDR3 protein. The table records around 310,000 distinct CDR3 sequences, about 8.7% of them present only once. The material was PBMCs, obtained on the day of the first yellow fever vaccination. These receptors were collected from a young man who received the YFV17D yellow fever vaccine.

In this sample, this clonotype turned up a few times. The gene calls are TRBV7-9 and TRBJ2-7; 10 bases agree with TRBD1. J was trimmed by 2 bases and V by 5 bases; bases with no gene match: 6. CDR1 SEHNR and CDR2 FQNEAQ come from the germline V gene (reference sequence). CDR3 length equals 15 residues. The CDR3 DNA follows: TGTGCCAGCAGCACTTCGGACAGGGGGGCCTACGAGCAGTACTTC. Its protein product is CASSTSDRGAYEQYF.

The sample holds a few counts of this clonotype. V and J are TRBV20-1 and TRBJ2-7, with D unresolved. CDR3 length equals 12 residues. Germline values: CDR1 DFQATT, CDR2 SNEGSKA (reference sequence). V was clipped by 7 bases and J by 2 bases, with 12 bases between them. This chain's CDR3 is CSDILTAYEQYV. The CDR3 nucleotides read TGCAGTGATATACTGACGGCCTACGAGCAGTACGTC.

This clonotype was counted only a few times. This chain connects TRBV7-8 to TRBJ2-7; 7 nucleotides line up with TRBD1. The germline CDR1 and CDR2 sequences are SGHVS and FQNEAQ. The V segment lost 4 bases and the J segment 5 bases; nucleotides outside the gene matches: 8. This CDR3 contains 14 residues. The CDR3 region has the DNA TGTGCCAGCAGCTCCAGACAGGGACGTCACGAGCAGTACTTC. Translating it yields CASSSRQGRHEQYF.

CDR3 loop: CSARDIGQEPYEQYF. The DNA of the CDR3 is TGCAGTGCTAGAGATATAGGGCAGGAGCCCTACGAGCAGTACTTC. The V gene is TRBV20-1, the J gene TRBJ2-7, with D unresolved. Germline loops: CDR1 DFQATT, CDR2 SNEGSKA (reference sequence). Trimming removed 0 bases from V and 2 bases from J, with 14 bases in between. The CDR3 runs 15 residues.

The sample holds a few counts of this clonotype. The chain links TRBV14 to TRBJ1-4; D is unresolved. Trimming stripped 1 base from V and 3 bases from J, with 9 bases between. This CDR3 spans 15 amino acids. Germline V gene sequence: CDR1 SGHDN, CDR2 FVKESK. In DNA, the CDR3 is TGTGCCAGCAGCCAAGGTCCGCGGCCTAATGAAAAACTGTTTTTT. This translates into CASSQGPRPNEKLFF.

The count of this clonotype is one. The chain uses TRBV10-3 and TRBJ2-5; D call uncertain. Per germline, CDR1 ENHRY and CDR2 SYGVKD. Trimming left V 3 bases short and J 2 bases short, with 10 bases between. The CDR3 totals 14 residues. The CDR3 region has the DNA TGTGCCATCAGTGAAGGAACCTCGCAAGAGACCCAGTACTTC. Its translation: CAISEGTSQETQYF.

The CDR3 DNA sequence: TGTGCCAGCAGTTTAGGGACAGGGGAATCACCCCTCCACTTT. This sequence encodes CASSLGTGESPLHF. This rearrangement joins TRBV12-3 or TRBV12-4 to TRBJ1-6; 9 bases match TRBD1. The CDR3 totals 14 residues. V was clipped by 1 base and J by 10 bases; unmatched bases: 2.

This clonotype was seen only a few times. This chain joins TRBV4-2 and TRBJ2-3; 13 bases fit TRBD2. CDR3 length: 17 residues. Trimming took 1 base from V and 4 from J; bases not matched to a gene: 5. Germline loops: CDR1 LGHNA, CDR2 YNFKEQ. The CDR3 region has the DNA TGTGCCAGCAGCCAAGTGGAACTAGCGGGGGGGCCAGATACGCAGTATTTT. It yields the protein CASSQVELAGGPDTQYF.

The chain carries TRBV7-3 and TRBJ2-3; TRBD2 matches at 8 bases. Germline values: CDR1 SGHTA, CDR2 FQGTGA. This CDR3 comprises 15 residues. With V trimmed by 2 bases and J by 1 base, 2 bases remained unmatched. The CDR3 DNA reads as TGTGCCAGCAGCTTAGACGGGGGGGGCACAGATACGCAGTATTTT. Protein: CASSLDGGGTDTQYF.

This clonotype was counted a few times. The chain uses TRBV29-1 and TRBJ2-3; 11 bases align to TRBD1. Germline V gives CDR1 SQVTM, CDR2 ANQGSEA. Trimming took 5 bases from V and 4 from J; bases not matched to a gene: 5. The CDR3 loop spans 14 amino acids. This CDR3 is CSVRPGQGADTQYF. DNA of the CDR3: TGCAGCGTTAGACCGGGACAGGGGGCAGATACGCAGTATTTT.

This chain joins TRBV5-1 and TRBJ2-7, with D unclear. The CDR3 covers 13 residues. Trimming stripped 4 bases from V and 3 bases from J, with 11 bases between. Per the germline V gene, CDR1 is SGHRS and CDR2 is YFSETQ. CDR3 nucleotides: TGCGCCAGCAGCCCGACCGCCGGCTACGAGCAGTACTTC. It is translated as CASSPTAGYEQYF.

This clonotype was seen at least ten times. The chain joins TRBV29-1 to TRBJ1-1, with TRBD1 identical over 8 bases. The V gene's germline CDR1 is SQVTM and CDR2 ANQGSEA. This CDR3 contains 15 residues. V was pared by 8 bases and J by 4 bases, with 15 bases of the junction left unmatched. DNA for the CDR3: TGCAGCCCCCAGGGCATCCAGGGGGCACGCACTGAAGCTTTCTTT. It translates to CSPQGIQGARTEAFF.

The DNA for the CDR3 is TGCAGTGCTAGACAGCCGGCTGGAAACACCATATATTTT. It specifies CSARQPAGNTIYF. The gene calls are TRBV20-1 and TRBJ1-3; no reliable D call. Trimming took 2 bases from V and 2 from J, leaving 7 bases between them. This CDR3 has 13 amino acids. Per germline, CDR1 DFQATT and CDR2 SNEGSKA (reference sequence).